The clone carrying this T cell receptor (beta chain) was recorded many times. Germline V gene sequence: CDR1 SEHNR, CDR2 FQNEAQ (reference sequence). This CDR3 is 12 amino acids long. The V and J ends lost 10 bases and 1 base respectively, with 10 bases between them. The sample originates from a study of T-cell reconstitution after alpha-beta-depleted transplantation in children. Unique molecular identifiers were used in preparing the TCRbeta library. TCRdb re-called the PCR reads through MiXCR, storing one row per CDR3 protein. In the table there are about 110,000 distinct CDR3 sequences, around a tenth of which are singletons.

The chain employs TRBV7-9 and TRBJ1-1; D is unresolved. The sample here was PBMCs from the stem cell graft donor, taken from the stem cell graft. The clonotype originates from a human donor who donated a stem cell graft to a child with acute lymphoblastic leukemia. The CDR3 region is CAINVANTEAFF. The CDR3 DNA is TGTGCCATCAACGTCGCGAACACTGAAGCTTTCTTT. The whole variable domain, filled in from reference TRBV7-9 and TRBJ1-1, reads DTGVSQNPRHKITKRGQNVTFRCDPISEHNRLYWYRQTLGQGPEFLTYFQNEAQLEKSRLLSDRFSAERPKGSFSTLEIQRTEQGDSAMYLCAINVANTEAFFGQGTRLTVV.